The 18 T cell receptor beta chains given below trace back to one sample, sequenced in a study of tumor-infiltrating lymphocytes in primary liver carcinoma. DNA and RNA were both co-extracted from approximately 20-30 mg of bulk tissue that had not been sorted. Making TCR beta cDNA involved roughly 0.55 ug total RNA and a constant-region primer. Libraries for TCR beta were built through three nested multiplex PCR rounds, which together made up a slightly modified ARM-PCR procedure. It was with TRBV1-TRBV30 forward primers and a C-beta reverse primer that the first two PCR rounds were run, at around 11 cycles each. TCRdb processed the multiplex PCR reads anew with MiXCR; each CDR3 protein has one entry. The profile covers fewer than 90,000 distinct CDR3 sequences, with over 60% appearing a single time and approximately 20% taken by the ten largest. Material for sequencing was liver tumor tissue from sampling region 1. Documented subset: tumor region T1, superior pole. The receptors come from a man aged 40-55 years with primary liver carcinoma and hepatitis B virus infection.

As regards this clonotype: The missing conserved phenylalanine or tryptophan at the end of this CDR3 makes a read error likely. The chain recombines TRBV29-1 with TRBJ2-7, with D uncertain. V was shortened by 7 bases and J by 4 bases, with 20 bases between the two germline ends. The germline V gene encodes CDR1 SQVTM and CDR2 ANQGSEA. The CDR3 length is 14 residues. The CDR3 loop is CSATVAVGIYEQYL. DNA of the CDR3: TGCAGCGCTACCGTGGCCGTGGGGATATACGAGCAGTACCTC.

V usage is TRBV4-2 and J usage is TRBJ2-5; D perhaps matches TRBD2 (6 bases). V lost 1 base to trimming and J lost 4 bases, with 16 bases between them. Germline CDR1 is LGHNA and CDR2 is YNFKEQ. The CDR3 runs to 16 residues. In DNA, the CDR3 is TGTGCCAGCAGCCAAGGCTGGGAACTAGCCGTAGAGACCCAGTACTTC. Encoded protein: CASSQGWELAVETQYF.

The rearrangement links TRBV4-2 to TRBJ2-7; no definite D call. The CDR3 contains 16 residues. Germline CDR1 reads LGHNA; CDR2 reads YNFKEQ. This CDR3 is CASSQEFRASSYEQYV. Here the CDR3 DNA reads TGTGCCAGTAGCCAAGAGTTTCGCGCTAGCTCCTACGAGCAGTACGTC.

This rearrangement joins TRBV5-1 to TRBJ2-6; tentative D call: TRBD2 (5 bases). Trimming removed 3 bases at V and 7 bases at J, with 32 bases between. Germline loops: CDR1 SGHRS, CDR2 YFSETQ. The CDR3 covers 21 residues. CDR3 bases: TGCGCCAGCAGCTCCCATCGACCGGGAACTGCAATTACCTCCGGTGCCAACGTCCTGACTTTC. It codes for CASSSHRPGTAITSGANVLTF.

On this clonotype itself: An end of the junction differs from the germline gene, which may be a read error. This sequence joins TRBV5-4 and TRBJ2-1; 12 nucleotides align to TRBD2. The CDR3 totals 16 residues. CDR1 is SGHNT and CDR2 is YYREEE in the germline V gene (reference sequence). The CDR3 nucleotides are TGTGCCAGCAGCTCAGGGACTAGCGGGTGTAGGGCTGAGAAGTTCTTC. As protein: CASSSGTSGCRAEKFF.

This clonotype appeared a single time. The CDR3 DNA sequence: TGTGCCAGCAGTTCCGAGCCCCGACTAGCGGATACCACAGATACGCAGTATTTT. Residues: CASSSEPRLADTTDTQYF. The rearrangement links TRBV28 to TRBJ2-3, with 9 bases lining up with TRBD2. This CDR3 is 18 amino acids long. After removal of 4 bases from V and 2 bases from J, the junction contained 13 bases not matched to a gene. The germline V gene has CDR1 MDHEN and CDR2 SYDVKM. The full variable domain, its missing parts supplied by reference TRBV28 and TRBJ2-3, is DVKVTQSSRYLVKRTGEKVFLECVQDMDHENMFWYRQDPGLGLRLIYFSYDVKMKEKGDIPEGYSVSREKKERFSLILESASTNQTSMYLCASSSEPRLADTTDTQYFGPGTRLTVL.

As concerns this clonotype: It may be a read error: a sequence one base away is much more abundant. The chain couples TRBV28 to TRBJ2-7, with D possibly matching TRBD1 (6 bases). This CDR3 comprises 14 residues. The germline V gene encodes CDR1 MDHEN and CDR2 SYDVKM. V shed 3 bases and J shed 6 bases, with 15 bases lying between them. CDR3 amino acids: CASSFIQGRSEQYF. CDR3 coding DNA: TGTGCCAGCAGTTTTATACAGGGTAGGAGCGAGCAGTACTTC.

This clonotype showed up many times. This chain connects TRBV12-3 or TRBV12-4 to TRBJ2-2, with 14 bases matching TRBD2. V trimming: 6 bases; J trimming: 2 bases; junction bases outside the gene matches: 20. CDR3 length: 22 residues. CDR3 in amino acids: CASRPPRVPGTSGRRNTGELFF. CDR3 DNA: TGTGCCAGCAGGCCCCCCCGGGTCCCCGGGACTAGCGGGAGAAGAAACACCGGGGAGCTGTTTTTT.

This clonotype was detected only a few times. This CDR3 is missing its conserved last phenylalanine or tryptophan, likely due to a read error. V is TRBV7-9 and J is TRBJ2-1, with TRBD2 identical over 9 bases. The CDR3 has 15 amino acids. From germline, CDR1 is SEHNR and CDR2 FQNEAQ (reference sequence). The DNA of the CDR3 is TGTGCCAGCAGCCAACGACTAGCGGTCTACAACGAGCAGTTCATC. Residues: CASSQRLAVYNEQFI.

The chain is built from TRBV11-2 and TRBJ1-1; 7 nucleotides agree with TRBD1. The CDR3 loop spans 13 amino acids. The V gene's germline CDR1 is SGHAT and CDR2 FQNNGV. The CDR3 region is CSNIPDRATEAFF. The CDR3 DNA follows: TGTTCCAACATACCAGACAGGGCGACTGAAGCTTTCTTT.

V gene TRBV28 combines with J gene TRBJ1-5, with D tentatively TRBD1 (5 bases). Germline loops: CDR1 MDHEN, CDR2 SYDVKM. The CDR3 consists of 16 residues. Trimming cost V 8 bases and J 16 bases, with 33 bases left between them. For the CDR3, the DNA is TGTGCCAGCCGACTAGTCCCGGGGGGTTTAGACCAGCCCCGACATTTT. Translated: CASRLVPGGLDQPRHF. The full variable domain, its missing parts supplied by reference TRBV28 and TRBJ1-5, is DVKVTQSSRYLVKRTGEKVFLECVQDMDHENMFWYRQDPGLGLRLIYFSYDVKMKEKGDIPEGYSVSREKKERFSLILESASTNQTSMYLCASRLVPGGLDQPRHFGDGTRLSIL.

This rearrangement joins TRBV5-1 to TRBJ2-7; TRBD2 aligns across 12 bases. The CDR3 is 15 residues long. After removal of 0 bases from V and 10 bases from J, the junction contained 8 bases not matched to a gene. Germline loops: CDR1 SGHRS, CDR2 YFSETQ. The CDR3 region is CASSLELAGGPRQYF. CDR3 coding DNA: TGCGCCAGCAGCTTGGAGCTAGCGGGAGGGCCGAGACAGTACTTC.

As concerns this clonotype: Here the CDR3 omits its conserved ending phenylalanine or tryptophan, so a read error is the likely source. V is TRBV11-2 and J is TRBJ2-5, with D maybe TRBD1 (5 bases). Germline CDR1 reads SGHAT; CDR2 reads FQNNGV. The CDR3 is 12 residues long. The chain's CDR3 is CASSLEEGAQYL. In nucleotides, the CDR3 is TGTGCCAGCAGTTTAGAGGAAGGGGCCCAGTACCTC.

In regard to this clonotype: The CDR3 end shows no conserved phenylalanine or tryptophan, and so a read error is likely. The rearrangement joins TRBV29-1 to TRBJ2-4; D is unclear. In germline, CDR1 is SQVTM, CDR2 ANQGSEA. CDR3 length equals 13 residues. The CDR3 is CSVLEEAKNTQYL. CDR3 coding DNA: TGCAGTGTTTTAGAAGAGGCCAAAAACACTCAGTACCTC.

A note on this clonotype: An end of the junction differs from the germline gene, which may be a read error. The rearrangement uses TRBV20-1 and TRBJ2-3; 11 bases align to TRBD2. The germline V gene encodes CDR1 DFQATT and CDR2 SNEGSKA (reference sequence). The CDR3 totals 15 residues. CDR3 sequence: CCASTSGSSTDKQYF. In DNA, the CDR3 is TGCTGTGCAAGCACTAGCGGGAGTAGCACAGATAAGCAGTATTTT.

This clonotype was counted at least ten times. The chain combines TRBV29-1 with TRBJ1-2; D remains unclear. The V and J ends lost 4 bases and 4 bases respectively, with 10 bases between them. This CDR3 spans 12 amino acids. From germline, CDR1 is SQVTM and CDR2 ANQGSEA. This chain's CDR3 is CSVGDQTYGYTF. In nucleotides, the CDR3 is TGCAGCGTTGGTGACCAAACCTATGGCTACACCTTC.

The genes are TRBV10-1 and TRBJ2-1; D may correspond to TRBD1 or TRBD2 (6 bases each). Germline V gives CDR1 WNHNN, CDR2 SYGVQD (reference sequence). The V and J ends lost 3 bases and 8 bases respectively, with 8 bases between them. The CDR3 length is 12 residues. The CDR3 reads CASSEGGYEQFF. The CDR3, as DNA: TGCGCCAGCAGTGAAGGGGGGTATGAGCAGTTCTTC.

A note on this clonotype: The missing conserved phenylalanine or tryptophan at the end of this CDR3 makes a read error likely. The chain employs TRBV5-1 and TRBJ1-1; TRBD1 aligns across 10 bases. Germline CDR1 is SGHRS and CDR2 is YFSETQ. The CDR3 loop spans 17 amino acids. In nucleotides, the CDR3 is TGCACCAGCAGCCAGAAGACAGGGGGCGGAAGTAACACTGGAGCTTTCTTA. Residues: CTSSQKTGGGSNTGAFL.